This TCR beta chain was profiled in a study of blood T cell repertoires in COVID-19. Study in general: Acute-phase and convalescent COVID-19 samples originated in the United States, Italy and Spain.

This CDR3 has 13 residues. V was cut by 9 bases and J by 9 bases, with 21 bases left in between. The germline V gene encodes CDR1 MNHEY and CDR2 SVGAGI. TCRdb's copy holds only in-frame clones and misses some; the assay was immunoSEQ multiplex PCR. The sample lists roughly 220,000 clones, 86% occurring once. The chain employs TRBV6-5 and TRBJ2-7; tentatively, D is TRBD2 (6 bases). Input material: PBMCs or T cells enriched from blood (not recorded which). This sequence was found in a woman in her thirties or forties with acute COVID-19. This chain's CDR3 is CARKGTWGGGQYV. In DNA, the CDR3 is TGTGCCAGGAAAGGGACGTGGGGAGGCGGGCAGTACGTC.